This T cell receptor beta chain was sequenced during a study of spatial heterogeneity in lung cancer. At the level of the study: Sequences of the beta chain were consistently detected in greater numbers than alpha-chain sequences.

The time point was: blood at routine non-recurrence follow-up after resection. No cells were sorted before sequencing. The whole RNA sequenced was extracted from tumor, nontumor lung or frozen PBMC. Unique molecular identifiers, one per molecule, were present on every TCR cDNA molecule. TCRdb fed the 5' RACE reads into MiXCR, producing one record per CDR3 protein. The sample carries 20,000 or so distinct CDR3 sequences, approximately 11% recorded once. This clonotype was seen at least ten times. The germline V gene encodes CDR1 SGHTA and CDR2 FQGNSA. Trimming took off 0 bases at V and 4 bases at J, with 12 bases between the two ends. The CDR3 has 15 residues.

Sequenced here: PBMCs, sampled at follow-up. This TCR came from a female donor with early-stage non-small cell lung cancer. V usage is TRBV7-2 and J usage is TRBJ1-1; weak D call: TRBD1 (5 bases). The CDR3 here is CASSLALVGRTEAFF. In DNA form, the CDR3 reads TGTGCCAGCAGCTTAGCGCTCGTGGGACGCACTGAAGCTTTCTTT.